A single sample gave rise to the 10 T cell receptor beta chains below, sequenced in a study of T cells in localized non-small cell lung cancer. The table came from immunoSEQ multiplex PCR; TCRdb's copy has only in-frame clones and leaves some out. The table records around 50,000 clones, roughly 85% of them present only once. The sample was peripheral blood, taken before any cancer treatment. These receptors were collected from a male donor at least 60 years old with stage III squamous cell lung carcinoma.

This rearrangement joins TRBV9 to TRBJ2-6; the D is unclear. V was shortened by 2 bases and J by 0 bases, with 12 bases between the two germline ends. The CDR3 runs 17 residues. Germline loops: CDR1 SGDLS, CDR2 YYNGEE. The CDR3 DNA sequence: TGTGCCAGCAGCGTCACCTTAGGAGCCTCTGGGGCCAACGTCCTGACTTTC. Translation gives CASSVTLGASGANVLTF.

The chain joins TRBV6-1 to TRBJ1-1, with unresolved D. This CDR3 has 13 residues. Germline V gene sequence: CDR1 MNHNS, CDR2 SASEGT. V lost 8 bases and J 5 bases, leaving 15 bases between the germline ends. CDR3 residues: CASSRALGTEAFF. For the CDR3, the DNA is TGTGCCAGCTCCAGAGCGCTCGGAACTGAAGCTTTCTTT.

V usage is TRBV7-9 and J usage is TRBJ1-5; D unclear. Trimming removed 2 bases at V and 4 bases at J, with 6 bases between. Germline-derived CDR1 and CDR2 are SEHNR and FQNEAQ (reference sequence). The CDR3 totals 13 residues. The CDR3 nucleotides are TGTGCCAGCAGCTTATTTGGAAATCAGCCCCAGCATTTT. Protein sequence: CASSLFGNQPQHF. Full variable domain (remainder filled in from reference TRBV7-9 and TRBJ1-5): DTGVSQNPRHKITKRGQNVTFRCDPISEHNRLYWYRQTLGQGPEFLTYFQNEAQLEKSRLLSDRFSAERPKGSFSTLEIQRTEQGDSAMYLCASSLFGNQPQHFGDGTRLSIL.

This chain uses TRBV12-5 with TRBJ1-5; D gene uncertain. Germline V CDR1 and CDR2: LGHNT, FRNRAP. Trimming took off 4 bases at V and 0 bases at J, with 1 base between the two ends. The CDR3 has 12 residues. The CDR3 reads CASGYSNQPQHF. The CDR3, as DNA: TGTGCTAGTGGTTATAGCAATCAGCCCCAGCATTTT.

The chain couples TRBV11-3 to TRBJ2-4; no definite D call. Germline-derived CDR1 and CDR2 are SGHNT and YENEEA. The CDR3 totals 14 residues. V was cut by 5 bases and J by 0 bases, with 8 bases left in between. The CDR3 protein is CASSHKAAKNIQYF. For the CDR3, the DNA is TGTGCCAGCAGCCATAAGGCAGCCAAAAACATTCAGTACTTC.

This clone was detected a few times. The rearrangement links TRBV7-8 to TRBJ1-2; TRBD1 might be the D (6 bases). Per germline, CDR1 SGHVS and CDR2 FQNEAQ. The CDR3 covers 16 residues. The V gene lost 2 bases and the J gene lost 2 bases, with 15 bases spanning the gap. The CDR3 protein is CASSLMGQGLNYGYTF. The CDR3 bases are TGTGCCAGCAGCTTAATGGGGCAGGGGTTGAACTATGGCTACACCTTC.

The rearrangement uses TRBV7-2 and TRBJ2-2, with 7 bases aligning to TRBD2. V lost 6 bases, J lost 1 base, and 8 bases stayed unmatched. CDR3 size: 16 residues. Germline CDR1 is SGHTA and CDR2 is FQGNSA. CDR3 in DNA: TGTGCCAGCAGTCTGGTCGGGGGGTTGAACACCGGGGAGCTGTTTTTT. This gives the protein CASSLVGGLNTGELFF.

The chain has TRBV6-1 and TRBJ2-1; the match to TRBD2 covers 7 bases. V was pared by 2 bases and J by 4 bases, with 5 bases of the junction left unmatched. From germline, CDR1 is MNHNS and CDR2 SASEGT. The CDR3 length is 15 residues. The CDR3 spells CASSETAGVYNEQFF. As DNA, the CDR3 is TGTGCCAGCAGTGAAACGGCGGGGGTTTACAATGAGCAGTTCTTC.

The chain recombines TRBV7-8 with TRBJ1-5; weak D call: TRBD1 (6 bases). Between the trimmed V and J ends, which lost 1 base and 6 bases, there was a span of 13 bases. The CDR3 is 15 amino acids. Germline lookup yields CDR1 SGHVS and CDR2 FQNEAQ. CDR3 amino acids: CASSLGRGRGQPQHF. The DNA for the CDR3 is TGTGCCAGCAGCTTAGGCAGGGGACGTGGTCAGCCCCAGCATTTT.

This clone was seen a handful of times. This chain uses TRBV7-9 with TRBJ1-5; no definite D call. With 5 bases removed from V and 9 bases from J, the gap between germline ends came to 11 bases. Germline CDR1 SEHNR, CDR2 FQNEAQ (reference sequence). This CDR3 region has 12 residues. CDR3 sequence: CASSEGRRPQHF. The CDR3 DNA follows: TGTGCCAGCAGCGAAGGGCGTCGGCCCCAGCATTTT. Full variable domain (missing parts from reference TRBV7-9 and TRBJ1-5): DTGVSQNPRHKITKRGQNVTFRCDPISEHNRLYWYRQTLGQGPEFLTYFQNEAQLEKSRLLSDRFSAERPKGSFSTLEIQRTEQGDSAMYLCASSEGRRPQHFGDGTRLSIL.